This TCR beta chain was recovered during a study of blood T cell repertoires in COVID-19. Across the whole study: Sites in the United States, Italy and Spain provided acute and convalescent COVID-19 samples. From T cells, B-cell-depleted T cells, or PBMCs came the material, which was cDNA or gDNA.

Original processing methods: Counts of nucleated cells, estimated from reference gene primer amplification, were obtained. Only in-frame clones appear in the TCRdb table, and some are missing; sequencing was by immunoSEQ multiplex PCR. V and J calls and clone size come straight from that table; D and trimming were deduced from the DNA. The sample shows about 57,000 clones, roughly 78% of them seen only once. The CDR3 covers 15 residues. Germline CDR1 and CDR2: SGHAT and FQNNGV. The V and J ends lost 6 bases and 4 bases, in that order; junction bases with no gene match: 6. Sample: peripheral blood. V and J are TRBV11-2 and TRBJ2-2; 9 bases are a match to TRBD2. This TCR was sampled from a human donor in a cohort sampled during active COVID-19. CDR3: CASRAGTSSTGELFF. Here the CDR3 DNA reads TGTGCCAGCAGGGCCGGGACTAGCAGCACCGGGGAGCTGTTTTTT. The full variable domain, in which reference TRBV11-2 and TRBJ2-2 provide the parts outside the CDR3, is EAGVAQSPRYKIIEKRQSVAFWCNPISGHATLYWYQQILGQGPKLLIQFQNNGVVDDSQLPKDRFSAERLKGVDSTLKIQPAKLEDSAVYLCASRAGTSSTGELFFGEGSRLTVL.